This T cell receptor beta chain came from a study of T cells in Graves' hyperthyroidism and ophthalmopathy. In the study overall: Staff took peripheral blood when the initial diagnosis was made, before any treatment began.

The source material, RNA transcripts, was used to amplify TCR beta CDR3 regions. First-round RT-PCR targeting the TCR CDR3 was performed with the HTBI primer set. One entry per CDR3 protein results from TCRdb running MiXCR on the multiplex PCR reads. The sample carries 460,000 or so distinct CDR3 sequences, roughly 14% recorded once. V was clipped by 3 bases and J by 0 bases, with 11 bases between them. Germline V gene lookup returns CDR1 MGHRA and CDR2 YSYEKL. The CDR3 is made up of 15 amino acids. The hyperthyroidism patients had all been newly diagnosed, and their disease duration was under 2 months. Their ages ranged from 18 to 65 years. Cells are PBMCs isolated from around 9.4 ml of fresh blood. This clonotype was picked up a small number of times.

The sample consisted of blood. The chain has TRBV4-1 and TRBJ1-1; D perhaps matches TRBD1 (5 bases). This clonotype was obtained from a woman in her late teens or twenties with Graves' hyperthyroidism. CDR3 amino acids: CASSHVSTVNTEAFF. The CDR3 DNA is TGCGCCAGCAGCCACGTGTCGACAGTGAACACTGAAGCTTTCTTT.